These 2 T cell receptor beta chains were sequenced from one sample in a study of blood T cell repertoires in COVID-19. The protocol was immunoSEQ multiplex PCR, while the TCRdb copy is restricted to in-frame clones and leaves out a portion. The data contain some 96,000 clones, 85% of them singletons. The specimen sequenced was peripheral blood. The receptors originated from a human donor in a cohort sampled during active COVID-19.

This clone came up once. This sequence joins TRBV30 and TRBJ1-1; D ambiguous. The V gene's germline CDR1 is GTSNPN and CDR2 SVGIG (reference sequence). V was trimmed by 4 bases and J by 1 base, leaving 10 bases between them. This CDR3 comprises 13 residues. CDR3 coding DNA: TGTGCCTGGATCAGGATGGGGAACACTGAAGCTTTCTTT. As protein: CAWIRMGNTEAFF.

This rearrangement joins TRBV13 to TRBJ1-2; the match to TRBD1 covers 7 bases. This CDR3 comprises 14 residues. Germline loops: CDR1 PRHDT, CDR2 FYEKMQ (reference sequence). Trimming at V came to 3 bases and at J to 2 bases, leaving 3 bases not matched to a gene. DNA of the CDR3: TGTGCCAGCAGCTTGGGACAGAAAAACTATGGCTACACCTTC. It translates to CASSLGQKNYGYTF.